The table lists the clone carrying this T cell receptor (beta chain) with a few counts. Antigen specificity is unknown. The sample belongs to a study of post-analysis software for immune sequencing data. Study conclusions and caveats: About five TRBV segments occurring more often in patients than controls included TRBV5-6, TRBV5-1 and TRBV20-1.

The authors incorporated unique molecular identifiers into the TCR beta cDNA libraries. Some 500,000 cDNA molecules were recovered from an input of roughly 0.85 to 10 million T cells. One entry per CDR3 protein results from TCRdb running MiXCR on the PCR reads. The sample comprises 350,000 to 500,000 distinct CDR3 sequences, 30% to 45% of which are singletons, and approximately 7.6% rests with the top ten. The CDR3 sequence is 13 residues long. V gave up 0 bases and J gave up 7 bases, with 10 bases separating them. This TCR was sampled from a girl between 2 and 10 years old with multiple sclerosis. The genes are TRBV12-3 or TRBV12-4 and TRBJ2-7; TRBD2 might be the D (5 bases). Sequenced input: blood. CDR3 residues: CASSLALTGEQYF. In DNA form, the CDR3 reads TGTGCCAGCAGTTTAGCGCTGACGGGGGAGCAGTACTTC.